This TCR beta chain was recovered during a study of blood T cell repertoires in COVID-19. Study information: Samples taken during acute and convalescent COVID-19 were collected in the United States, Italy and Spain. Sample material is recorded as cDNA or gDNA derived from T cells, B-cell-depleted T cells, or PBMCs.

Germline-derived CDR1 and CDR2 are LGHDT and YNNKEL (reference sequence). This CDR3 has 14 residues. V lost 4 bases, J lost 5 bases, and 12 bases lay in between. In the original analysis: Amplification with reference gene primers provided the estimates of nucleated cell counts. Clones were read by immunoSEQ multiplex PCR, and TCRdb kept only the in-frame ones, dropping some. V, J and clone size are those of that table, while D and trimming were read from the DNA. The profile covers 100,000 to 150,000 clones, with almost 70% appearing a single time and approximately 1.9% taken by the ten largest. This clonotype was obtained from a woman aged 70-85 years with acute or convalescent COVID-19. The sequenced sample was peripheral blood. The V gene is TRBV3-1 (or the pseudogene TRBV3-2), the J gene TRBJ2-1; D perhaps matches TRBD2 (7 bases). CDR3 bases: TGTGCCAGCAGCCCGCGGGGGCTAGACAATGAGCAGTTCTTC. It specifies CASSPRGLDNEQFF.